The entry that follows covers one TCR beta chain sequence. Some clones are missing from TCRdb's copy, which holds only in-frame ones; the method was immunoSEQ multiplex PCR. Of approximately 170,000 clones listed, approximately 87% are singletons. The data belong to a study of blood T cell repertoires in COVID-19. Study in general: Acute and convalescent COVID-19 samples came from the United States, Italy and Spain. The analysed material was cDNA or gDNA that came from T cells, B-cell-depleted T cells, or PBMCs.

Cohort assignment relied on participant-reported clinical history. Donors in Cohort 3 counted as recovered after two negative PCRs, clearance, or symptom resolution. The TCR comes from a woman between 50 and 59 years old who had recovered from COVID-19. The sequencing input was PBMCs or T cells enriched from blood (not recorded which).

This CDR3 reads CASSPPSGANVLTF. The DNA for the CDR3 is TGTGCCAGCTCACCCCCTTCTGGGGCCAACGTCCTGACTTTC. The V call is TRBV18, the J call TRBJ2-6; D not resolved. This CDR3 region has 14 residues. Germline CDR1 reads KGHSH; CDR2 reads LQKENI. V lost 3 bases and J 1 base, leaving 4 bases between the germline ends.